A single sample gave rise to the 27 T cell receptor beta chains below, sequenced in a study of shared clonotypes between healthy human individuals. Using immunoSEQ multiplex PCR, the repertoire was profiled, and TCRdb retains in-frame clones only, with some absent. The table records around 2.1 million clones, 93% of them present only once. Naive CD8 isolation took CD45RO-negative cells positively selected for CCR7 and excluded terminally differentiated effector memory CD45RA+ cells. The sample taken for sequencing was naive CD8+ T cells from PBMCs. The receptors here all came from a young man in good health. Some clones in this sample may be carry-over from other donors' samples.

On this clone itself: At one boundary the junction diverges from the germline segment, which might be a read error. This chain links TRBV9 with TRBJ1-5; D is unclear. This CDR3 is 13 amino acids long. Germline V CDR1 and CDR2: SGDLS, YYNGEE. CDR3 in amino acids: CASSVGSYQPQHF. The CDR3 region has the DNA TGTGCCAGCAGCGTAGGTAGCTATCAGCCCCAGCATTTT. Full variable domain (rest looked up from reference TRBV9 and TRBJ1-5): DSGVTQTPKHLITATGQRVTLRCSPRSGDLSVYWYQQSLDQGLQFLIQYYNGEERAKGNILERFSAQQFPDLHSELNLSSLELGDSALYFCASSVGSYQPQHFGDGTRLSIL.

The chain employs TRBV10-3 and TRBJ1-1, with 7 nucleotides matching TRBD1. This CDR3 spans 12 amino acids. V lost 10 bases and J lost 4; bases outside the gene matches: 6. Germline lookup yields CDR1 ENHRY and CDR2 SYGVKD. DNA for the CDR3: TGTGCCACCGGTACAGGGGCCACTGAAGCTTTCTTT. It translates to CATGTGATEAFF.

The genes are TRBV11-1 and TRBJ2-3, with unresolved D. V was cut by 5 bases and J by 4 bases, with 10 bases left in between. The CDR3 runs 13 residues. Germline V CDR1 and CDR2: SGHAT, FQDESV (reference sequence). CDR3 in DNA: TGTGCCAGCAGCCCCGACCGGTCAGATACGCAGTATTTT. Amino acids: CASSPDRSDTQYF.

The chain uses TRBV10-3 and TRBJ2-5; TRBD2 agrees at 10 bases. CDR3 length equals 14 residues. Per germline, CDR1 ENHRY and CDR2 SYGVKD. The junction had 7 bases not matched to a gene; V was cut back by 3 bases and J by 9 bases. CDR3 protein: CAISEGLAAAAQYF. CDR3 bases: TGTGCCATCAGTGAAGGACTAGCGGCCGCAGCCCAGTACTTC.

J is TRBJ1-5 and V is TRBV28; TRBD1 agrees at 7 bases. Germline CDR1 is MDHEN and CDR2 is SYDVKM. J was trimmed by 2 bases and V by 6 bases; bases with no gene match: 4. The CDR3 contains 14 residues. The CDR3 DNA reads as TGTGCCAGCAGACAGGGGACGGGCAATCAGCCCCAGCATTTT. Translation gives CASRQGTGNQPQHF.

V and J are TRBV7-9 and TRBJ2-1; D remains unclear. CDR1 and CDR2 from the germline V gene are SEHNR and FQNEAQ (reference sequence). Trimming shortened V by 4 bases and J by 0 bases, and 13 bases separated the two germline ends. This CDR3 is 16 amino acids long. The CDR3 loop is CASSSEDVHSYNEQFF. DNA for the CDR3: TGTGCCAGCAGCTCTGAGGACGTCCACTCCTACAATGAGCAGTTCTTC.

The rearrangement joins TRBV7-8 to TRBJ2-7, with D hard to call. The CDR3 loop spans 15 amino acids. V lost 1 base and J lost 0, with 10 bases in between. Germline V gene data show CDR1 as SGHVS and CDR2 as FQNEAQ. The CDR3 coding sequence is TGTGCCAGCAGCTTAGAGGTCAGCTACTCCTACGAGCAGTACTTC. Protein product: CASSLEVSYSYEQYF.

This rearrangement joins TRBV28 to TRBJ2-7, with TRBD2 as a possible D gene (6 bases). V lost 2 bases and J lost 4, with 12 bases in between. Germline V lookup: CDR1 MDHEN, CDR2 SYDVKM. The CDR3 sequence is 14 residues long. The CDR3 nucleotides read TGTGCCAGCAGTTTAAAGGGACTGCAATACGAGCAGTACTTC. Protein: CASSLKGLQYEQYF.

This chain joins TRBV19 and TRBJ2-1; 7 bases map to TRBD1. There are 15 residues in the CDR3. The junction had 7 bases not matched to a gene; V was cut back by 4 bases and J by 4 bases. From germline, CDR1 is LNHDA and CDR2 SQIVND (reference sequence). The CDR3 DNA follows: TGTGCCAGTAGTAAGGGACAGAGACCTTACAATGAGCAGTTCTTC. It translates to CASSKGQRPYNEQFF.

The V gene is TRBV18, the J gene TRBJ2-1; 11 bases align to TRBD2. The V gene end was trimmed by 0 bases and the J gene end by 2 bases; junction bases not matched to a gene: 6. Germline CDR1 and CDR2: KGHSH and LQKENI. This CDR3 is built from 18 residues. CDR3 nucleotide sequence: TGTGCCAGCTCACCACCGAAACTAGCGGGAGTAGCCTACAATGAGCAGTTCTTC. This encodes CASSPPKLAGVAYNEQFF.

The chain employs TRBV11-1 and TRBJ2-3, with D possibly TRBD2 on 5 matching bases. CDR1 is SGHAT, CDR2 FQDESV, per germline (reference sequence). V was cut by 4 bases and J by 4 bases, with 12 bases left in between. The CDR3 spans 14 residues. The CDR3 coding sequence is TGTGCCAGCAGCTACGGACGGGGAGCAGATACGCAGTATTTT. It codes for CASSYGRGADTQYF.

The CDR3 loop reads CASSPDSLGEQYF. The CDR3 DNA reads TGTGCCAGCAGCCCCGACAGCCTTGGAGAGCAGTACTTC. This chain joins TRBV7-9 and TRBJ2-7, with a possible D match to TRBD1 (5 bases). The CDR3 totals 13 residues. CDR1 and CDR2 (germline): SEHNR, FQNEAQ (reference sequence). Trimming left V 5 bases short and J 7 bases short, with 15 bases between.

This sequence joins TRBV2 and TRBJ1-2; 9 bases fit TRBD1. Germline V gives CDR1 SNHLY, CDR2 FYNNEI. V lost 5 bases, J lost 1 base, and 8 bases stayed unmatched. The CDR3 sequence is 16 residues long. The CDR3 DNA follows: TGTGCCAGCAGTAATGACAGGGGGGATTTTAACTATGGCTACACCTTC. Translation gives CASSNDRGDFNYGYTF.

The chain couples TRBV9 to TRBJ1-2; the D gene is possibly TRBD1 (5 bases). Trimming shortened V by 4 bases and J by 4 bases, and 17 bases separated the two germline ends. This CDR3 region has 15 residues. Germline V CDR1 and CDR2: SGDLS, YYNGEE. CDR3 region: CASSPPEGWAYGYTF. DNA for the CDR3: TGTGCCAGCAGCCCCCCGGAGGGGTGGGCCTATGGCTACACCTTC. Full variable domain (missing parts from reference TRBV9 and TRBJ1-2): DSGVTQTPKHLITATGQRVTLRCSPRSGDLSVYWYQQSLDQGLQFLIQYYNGEERAKGNILERFSAQQFPDLHSELNLSSLELGDSALYFCASSPPEGWAYGYTFGSGTRLTVV.

The count of this clone is one. The rearrangement links TRBV15 to TRBJ2-1; 9 bases map to TRBD2. The V gene end was trimmed by 1 base and the J gene end by 3 bases; junction bases not matched to a gene: 4. CDR1 and CDR2 (germline): LNHNV, YYDKDF (reference sequence). This CDR3 contains 16 residues. DNA of the CDR3: TGTGCCACCAGCAGAGGGCGGGAGGGCCTCTACAATGAGCAGTTCTTC. Protein product: CATSRGREGLYNEQFF.

The sample holds a few counts of this clone. This chain uses TRBV7-9 with TRBJ1-3; the D gene is possibly TRBD1 (6 bases). The germline V and J ends were trimmed by 5 bases and 8 bases, with 22 bases remaining between them. The CDR3 length is 16 residues. Germline CDR1 SEHNR, CDR2 FQNEAQ (reference sequence). This chain's CDR3 is CASSPSVNRVSDTIYF. Written as DNA, the CDR3 is TGTGCCAGCAGCCCGTCGGTAAACAGGGTTTCGGACACCATATATTTT. The full variable domain, rest sourced from reference TRBV7-9 and TRBJ1-3, is DTGVSQNPRHKITKRGQNVTFRCDPISEHNRLYWYRQTLGQGPEFLTYFQNEAQLEKSRLLSDRFSAERPKGSFSTLEIQRTEQGDSAMYLCASSPSVNRVSDTIYFGEGSWLTVV.

The table lists this clone with a count of one. The J gene is TRBJ2-3, the V gene TRBV28; 12 bases fit TRBD2. The CDR3 runs 15 residues. Germline V lookup: CDR1 MDHEN, CDR2 SYDVKM. V shed 7 bases, J shed 0 bases, and the junction held 2 bases outside the gene matches. The CDR3 sequence is CASNGLAGSTDTQYF. CDR3 coding DNA: TGTGCCAGCAACGGACTAGCGGGGAGCACAGATACGCAGTATTTT. The whole variable domain, remainder taken from reference TRBV28 and TRBJ2-3, is DVKVTQSSRYLVKRTGEKVFLECVQDMDHENMFWYRQDPGLGLRLIYFSYDVKMKEKGDIPEGYSVSREKKERFSLILESASTNQTSMYLCASNGLAGSTDTQYFGPGTRLTVL.

Only a few counts were recorded for this clone. This chain uses TRBV19 with TRBJ2-1; tentative D call: TRBD1 (5 bases). Germline V lookup: CDR1 LNHDA, CDR2 SQIVND (reference sequence). The V end was cut by 3 bases, the J end by 5 bases, with 14 bases between. The CDR3 has 15 amino acids. Here the CDR3 DNA reads TGTGCCAGTAGTATGGGGCCGCATGCGAACAATGAGCAGTTCTTC. Protein sequence: CASSMGPHANNEQFF.

This chain joins TRBV7-8 and TRBJ2-7, with 9 bases identical to TRBD1. Germline CDR1 is SGHVS and CDR2 is FQNEAQ. CDR3 length equals 16 residues. The J segment lost 5 bases and the V segment lost 0 bases, leaving 8 bases of the junction unmatched. Here the CDR3 reads CASSLAVGTGSNEQYF. CDR3 DNA sequence: TGTGCCAGCAGCTTAGCAGTTGGGACAGGGAGTAACGAGCAGTACTTC.

The gene calls are TRBV5-4 and TRBJ2-3; perhaps TRBD1 as D (5 bases). The germline V gene encodes CDR1 SGHNT and CDR2 YYREEE (reference sequence). The CDR3 loop spans 15 amino acids. V was trimmed by 6 bases and J by 0 bases, leaving 14 bases between them. CDR3 DNA sequence: TGTGCCAGCACCCTGTTTGGGGCTAGCACAGATACGCAGTATTTT. Its protein is CASTLFGASTDTQYF.

A remark on this clone: Different DNA sequences within this sample yield the same CDR3. The chain uses TRBV7-9 and TRBJ1-2; no reliable D call. Trimming removed 1 base from V and 4 bases from J, with 7 bases in between. Looked up from germline, CDR1 is SEHNR and CDR2 is FQNEAQ (reference sequence). This CDR3 comprises 13 residues. DNA for the CDR3: TGTGCCAGCAGCTTAGACAGTGGCTATGGCTACACCTTC. Translating it yields CASSLDSGYGYTF.

The chain combines TRBV27 with TRBJ2-7; 8 bases agree with TRBD1. Trimming at V came to 5 bases and at J to 5 bases, leaving 8 bases not matched to a gene. CDR1 is MNHEY, CDR2 SMNVEV, per germline (reference sequence). The CDR3 is 14 residues long. CDR3 nucleotides: TGTGCCAGCAGTCCAGGGGCAGGGGGCAACGAGCAGTACTTC. Translated, it gives CASSPGAGGNEQYF.

This clone appeared a single time. V is TRBV21-1 and J is TRBJ2-7; the listed D gene, TRBD1, was not tested against the DNA. TRBV21-1 is deemed a pseudogene. The CDR3 runs 15 residues. The CDR3 coding sequence is TGTGCCAGCAATATGGGAATGGCAGGGCCCTACGAGCAGTACTTC. It is translated as CASNMGMAGPYEQYF.

The V and J genes are TRBV6-5 and TRBJ2-2, with D possibly matching TRBD2 (6 bases). This CDR3 has 16 amino acids. CDR1 is MNHEY, CDR2 SVGAGI, per germline. V shed 3 bases and J shed 3 bases, with 14 bases lying between them. DNA for the CDR3: TGTGCCAGCAGTTATTTAGCGGAGTGGGACACCGGGGAGCTGTTTTTT. This codes for CASSYLAEWDTGELFF.

This rearrangement joins TRBV5-1 to TRBJ2-7; D not certain. V gave up 0 bases and J gave up 0 bases, with 10 bases separating them. CDR3 length: 15 residues. CDR1 and CDR2 from the germline V gene are SGHRS and YFSETQ. The CDR3 DNA follows: TGCGCCAGCAGCTTGGAGGCCTTAAGCTCCTACGAGCAGTACTTC. Residues: CASSLEALSSYEQYF.

The J gene is TRBJ1-2, the V gene TRBV9; D gene uncertain. The CDR3 sequence is 13 residues long. Germline V gene data show CDR1 as SGDLS and CDR2 as YYNGEE. V was clipped by 3 bases and J by 3 bases, with 9 bases between them. The CDR3 loop reads CASSGRTDYGYTF. The DNA of the CDR3 is TGTGCCAGCAGCGGACGGACCGACTATGGCTACACCTTC.

This clone was found once. The genes are TRBV5-6 and TRBJ2-5; 7 bases match TRBD1. This CDR3 is built from 16 residues. Trimming took 3 bases from V and 2 from J; bases not matched to a gene: 10. The germline gives CDR1 SGHDT, CDR2 YYEEEE. The CDR3 loop is CASSYTTGTDQETQYF. DNA for the CDR3: TGTGCCAGCAGCTACACCACCGGGACAGATCAAGAGACCCAGTACTTC.